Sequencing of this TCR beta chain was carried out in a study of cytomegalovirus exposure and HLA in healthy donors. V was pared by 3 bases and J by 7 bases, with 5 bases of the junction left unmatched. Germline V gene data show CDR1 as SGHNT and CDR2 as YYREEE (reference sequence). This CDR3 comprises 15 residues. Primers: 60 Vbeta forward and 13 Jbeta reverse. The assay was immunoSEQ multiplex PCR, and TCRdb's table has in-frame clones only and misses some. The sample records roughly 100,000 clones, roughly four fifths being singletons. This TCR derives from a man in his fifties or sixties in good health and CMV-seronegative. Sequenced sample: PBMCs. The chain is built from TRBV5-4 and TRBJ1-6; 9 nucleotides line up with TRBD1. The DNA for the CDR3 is TGTGCCAGCAGCTCCCGGGACAGGGTCAATTCACCCCTCCACTTT. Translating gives CASSSRDRVNSPLHF.